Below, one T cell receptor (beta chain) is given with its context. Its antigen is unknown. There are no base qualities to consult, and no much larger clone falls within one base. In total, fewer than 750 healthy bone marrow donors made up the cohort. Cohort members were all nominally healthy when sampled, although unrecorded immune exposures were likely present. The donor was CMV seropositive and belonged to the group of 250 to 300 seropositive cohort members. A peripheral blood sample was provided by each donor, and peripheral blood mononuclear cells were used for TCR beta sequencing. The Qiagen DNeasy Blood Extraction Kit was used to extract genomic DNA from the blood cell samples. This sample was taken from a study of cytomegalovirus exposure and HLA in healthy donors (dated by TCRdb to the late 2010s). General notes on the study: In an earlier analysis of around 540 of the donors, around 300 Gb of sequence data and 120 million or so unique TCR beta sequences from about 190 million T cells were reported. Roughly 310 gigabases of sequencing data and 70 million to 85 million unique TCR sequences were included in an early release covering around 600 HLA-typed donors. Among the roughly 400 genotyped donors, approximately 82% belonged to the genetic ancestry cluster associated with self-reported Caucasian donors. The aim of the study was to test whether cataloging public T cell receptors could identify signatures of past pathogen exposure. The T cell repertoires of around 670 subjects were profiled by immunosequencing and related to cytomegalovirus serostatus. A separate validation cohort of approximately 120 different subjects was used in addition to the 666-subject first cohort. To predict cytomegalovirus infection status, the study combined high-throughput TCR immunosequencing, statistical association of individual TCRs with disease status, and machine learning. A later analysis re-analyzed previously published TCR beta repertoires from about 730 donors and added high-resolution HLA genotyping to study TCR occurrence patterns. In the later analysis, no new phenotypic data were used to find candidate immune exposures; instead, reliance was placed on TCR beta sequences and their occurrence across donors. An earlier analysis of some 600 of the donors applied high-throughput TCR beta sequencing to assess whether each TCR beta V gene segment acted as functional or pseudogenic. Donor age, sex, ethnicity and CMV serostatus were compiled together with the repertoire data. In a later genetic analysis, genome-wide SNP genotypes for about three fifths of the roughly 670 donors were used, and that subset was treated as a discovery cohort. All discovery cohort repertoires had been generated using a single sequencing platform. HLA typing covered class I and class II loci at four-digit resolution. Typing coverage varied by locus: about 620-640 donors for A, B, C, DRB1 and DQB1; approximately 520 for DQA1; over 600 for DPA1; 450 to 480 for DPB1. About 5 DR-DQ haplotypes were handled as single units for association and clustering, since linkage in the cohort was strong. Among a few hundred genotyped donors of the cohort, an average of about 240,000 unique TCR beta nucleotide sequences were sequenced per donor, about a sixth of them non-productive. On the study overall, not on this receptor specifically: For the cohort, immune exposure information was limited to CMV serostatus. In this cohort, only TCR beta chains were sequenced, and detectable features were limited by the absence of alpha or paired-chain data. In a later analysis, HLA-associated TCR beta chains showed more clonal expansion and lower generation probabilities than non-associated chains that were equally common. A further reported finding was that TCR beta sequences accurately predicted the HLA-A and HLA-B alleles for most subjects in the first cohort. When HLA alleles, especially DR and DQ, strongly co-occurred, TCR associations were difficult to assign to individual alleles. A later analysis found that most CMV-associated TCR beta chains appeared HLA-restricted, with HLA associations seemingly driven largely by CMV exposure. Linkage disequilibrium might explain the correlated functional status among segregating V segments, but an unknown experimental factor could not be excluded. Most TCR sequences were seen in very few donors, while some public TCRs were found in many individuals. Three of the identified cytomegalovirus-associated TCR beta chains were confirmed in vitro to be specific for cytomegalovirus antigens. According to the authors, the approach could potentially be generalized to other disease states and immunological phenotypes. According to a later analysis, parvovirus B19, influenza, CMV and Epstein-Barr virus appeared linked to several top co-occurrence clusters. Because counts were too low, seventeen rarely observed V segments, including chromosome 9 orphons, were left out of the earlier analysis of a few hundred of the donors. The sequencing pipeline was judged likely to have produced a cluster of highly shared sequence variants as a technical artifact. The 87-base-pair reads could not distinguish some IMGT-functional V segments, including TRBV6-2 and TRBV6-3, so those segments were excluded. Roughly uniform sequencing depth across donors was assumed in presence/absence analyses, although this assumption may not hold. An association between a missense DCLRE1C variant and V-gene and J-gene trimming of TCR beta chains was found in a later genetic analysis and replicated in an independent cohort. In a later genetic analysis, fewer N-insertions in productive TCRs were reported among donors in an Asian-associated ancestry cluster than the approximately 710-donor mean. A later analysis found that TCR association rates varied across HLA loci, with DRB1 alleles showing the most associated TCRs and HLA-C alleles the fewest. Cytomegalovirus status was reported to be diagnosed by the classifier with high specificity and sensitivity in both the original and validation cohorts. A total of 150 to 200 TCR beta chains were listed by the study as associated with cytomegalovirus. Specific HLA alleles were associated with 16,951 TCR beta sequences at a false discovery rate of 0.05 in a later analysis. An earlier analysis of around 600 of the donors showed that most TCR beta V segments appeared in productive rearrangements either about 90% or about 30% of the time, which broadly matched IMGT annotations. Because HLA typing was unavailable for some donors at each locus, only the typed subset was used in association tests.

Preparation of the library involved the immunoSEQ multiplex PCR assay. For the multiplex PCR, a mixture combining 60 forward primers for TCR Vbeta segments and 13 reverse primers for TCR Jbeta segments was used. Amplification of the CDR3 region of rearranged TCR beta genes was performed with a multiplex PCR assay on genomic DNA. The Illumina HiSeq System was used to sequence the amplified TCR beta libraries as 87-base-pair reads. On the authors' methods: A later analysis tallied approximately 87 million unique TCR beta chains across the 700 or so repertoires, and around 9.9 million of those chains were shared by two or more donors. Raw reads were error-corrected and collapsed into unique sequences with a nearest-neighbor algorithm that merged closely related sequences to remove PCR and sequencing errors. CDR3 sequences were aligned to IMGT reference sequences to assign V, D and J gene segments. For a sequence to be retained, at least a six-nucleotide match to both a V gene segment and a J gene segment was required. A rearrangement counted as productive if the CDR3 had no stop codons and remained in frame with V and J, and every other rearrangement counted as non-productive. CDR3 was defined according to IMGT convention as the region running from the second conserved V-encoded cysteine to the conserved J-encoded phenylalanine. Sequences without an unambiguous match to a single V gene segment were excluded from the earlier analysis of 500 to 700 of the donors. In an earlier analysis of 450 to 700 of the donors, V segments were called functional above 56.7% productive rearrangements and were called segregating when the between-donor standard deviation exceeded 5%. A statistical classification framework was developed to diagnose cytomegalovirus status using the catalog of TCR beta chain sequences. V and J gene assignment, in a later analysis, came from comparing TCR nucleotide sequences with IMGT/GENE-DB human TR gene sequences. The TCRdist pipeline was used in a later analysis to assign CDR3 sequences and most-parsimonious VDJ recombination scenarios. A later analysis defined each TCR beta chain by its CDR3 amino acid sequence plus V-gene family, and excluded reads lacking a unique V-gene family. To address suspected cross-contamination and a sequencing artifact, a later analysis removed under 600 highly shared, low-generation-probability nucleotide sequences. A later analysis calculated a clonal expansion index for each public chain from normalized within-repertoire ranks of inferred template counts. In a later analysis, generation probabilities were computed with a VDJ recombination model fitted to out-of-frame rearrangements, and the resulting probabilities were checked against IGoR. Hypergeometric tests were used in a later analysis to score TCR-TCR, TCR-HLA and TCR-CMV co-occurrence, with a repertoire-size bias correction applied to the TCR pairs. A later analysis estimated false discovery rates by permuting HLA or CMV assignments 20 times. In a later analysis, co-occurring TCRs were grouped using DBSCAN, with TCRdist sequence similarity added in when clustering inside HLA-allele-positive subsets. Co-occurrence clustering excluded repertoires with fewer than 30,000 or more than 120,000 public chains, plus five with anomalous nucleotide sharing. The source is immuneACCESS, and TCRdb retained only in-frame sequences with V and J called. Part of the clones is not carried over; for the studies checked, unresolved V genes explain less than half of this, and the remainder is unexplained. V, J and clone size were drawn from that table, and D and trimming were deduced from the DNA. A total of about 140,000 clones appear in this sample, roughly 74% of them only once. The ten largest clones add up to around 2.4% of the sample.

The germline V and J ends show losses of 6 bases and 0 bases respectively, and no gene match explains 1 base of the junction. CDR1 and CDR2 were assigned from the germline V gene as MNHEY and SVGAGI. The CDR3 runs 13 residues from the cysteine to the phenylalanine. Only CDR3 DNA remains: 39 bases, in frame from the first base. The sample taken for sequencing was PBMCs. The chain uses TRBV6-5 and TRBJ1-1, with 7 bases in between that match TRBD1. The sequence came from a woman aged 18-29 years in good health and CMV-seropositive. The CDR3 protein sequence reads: CASSDRVNTEAFF. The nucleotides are TGTGCCAGCAGCGACAGGGTGAACACTGAAGCTTTCTTT.